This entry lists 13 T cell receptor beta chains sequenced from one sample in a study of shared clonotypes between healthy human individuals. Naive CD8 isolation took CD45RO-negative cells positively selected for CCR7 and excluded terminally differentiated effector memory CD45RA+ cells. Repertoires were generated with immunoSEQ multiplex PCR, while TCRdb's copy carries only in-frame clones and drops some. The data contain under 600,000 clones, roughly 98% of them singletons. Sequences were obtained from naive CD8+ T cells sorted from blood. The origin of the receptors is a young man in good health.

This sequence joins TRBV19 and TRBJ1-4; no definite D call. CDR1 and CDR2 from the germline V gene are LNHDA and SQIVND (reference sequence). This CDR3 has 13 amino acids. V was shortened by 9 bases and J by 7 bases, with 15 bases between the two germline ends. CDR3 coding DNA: TGTGCCAGCGGCGCATGGGATAGTGAAAAACTGTTTTTT. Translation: CASGAWDSEKLFF.

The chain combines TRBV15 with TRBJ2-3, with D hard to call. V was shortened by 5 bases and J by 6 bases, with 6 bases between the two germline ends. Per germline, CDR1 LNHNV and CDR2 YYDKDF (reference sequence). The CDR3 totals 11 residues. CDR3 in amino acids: CATSDLDTQYF. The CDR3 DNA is TGTGCCACCAGCGATCTCGATACGCAGTATTTT. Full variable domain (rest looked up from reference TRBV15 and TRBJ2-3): DAMVIQNPRYQVTQFGKPVTLSCSQTLNHNVMYWYQQKSSQAPKLLFHYYDKDFNNEADTPDNFQSRRPNTSFCFLDIRSPGLGDTAMYLCATSDLDTQYFGPGTRLTVL.

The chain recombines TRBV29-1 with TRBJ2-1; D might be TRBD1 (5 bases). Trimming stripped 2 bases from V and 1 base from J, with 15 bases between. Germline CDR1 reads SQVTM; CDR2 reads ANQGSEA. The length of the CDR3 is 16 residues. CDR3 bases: TGCAGCGTTGAACCAACAAAGTCAGGGTCCTACAATGAGCAGTTCTTC. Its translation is CSVEPTKSGSYNEQFF.

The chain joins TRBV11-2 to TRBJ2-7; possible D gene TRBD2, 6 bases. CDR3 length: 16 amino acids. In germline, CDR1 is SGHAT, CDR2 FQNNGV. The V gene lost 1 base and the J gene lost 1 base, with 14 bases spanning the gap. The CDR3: CASSLGVGRDSYEQYF. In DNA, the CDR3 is TGTGCCAGCAGCTTAGGGGTGGGGCGGGATTCCTACGAGCAGTACTTC.

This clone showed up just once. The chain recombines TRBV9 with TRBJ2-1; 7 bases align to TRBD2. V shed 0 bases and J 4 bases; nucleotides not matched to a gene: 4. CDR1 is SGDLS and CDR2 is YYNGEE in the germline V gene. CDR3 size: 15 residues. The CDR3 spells CASSVEASGYNEQFF. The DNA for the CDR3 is TGTGCCAGCAGCGTAGAGGCTAGCGGATACAATGAGCAGTTCTTC.

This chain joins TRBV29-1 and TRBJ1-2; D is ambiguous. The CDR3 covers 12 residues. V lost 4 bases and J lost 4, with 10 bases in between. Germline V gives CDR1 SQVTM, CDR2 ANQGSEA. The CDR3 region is CSVVWSSYGYTF. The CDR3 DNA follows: TGCAGCGTTGTGTGGAGTAGCTATGGCTACACCTTC.

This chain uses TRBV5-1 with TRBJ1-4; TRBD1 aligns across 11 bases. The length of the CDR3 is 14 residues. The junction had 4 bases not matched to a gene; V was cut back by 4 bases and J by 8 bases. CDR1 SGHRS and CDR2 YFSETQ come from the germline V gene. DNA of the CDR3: TGCGCCAGCAGCGGGACAGGGGGGAAAGAAAAACTGTTTTTT. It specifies CASSGTGGKEKLFF. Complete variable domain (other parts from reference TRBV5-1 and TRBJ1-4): KAGVTQTPRYLIKTRGQQVTLSCSPISGHRSVSWYQQTPGQGLQFLFEYFSETQRNKGNFPGRFSGRQFSNSRSEMNVSTLELGDSALYLCASSGTGGKEKLFFGSGTQLSVL.

CDR3 coding DNA: TGTGCCAGCAGTTTTGGCAACATTCAGTACTTC. Translation: CASSFGNIQYF. The chain recombines TRBV27 with TRBJ2-4; D gene uncertain. V was clipped by 3 bases and J by 7 bases, with 4 bases between them. The CDR3 has 11 residues. The V gene's germline CDR1 is MNHEY and CDR2 SMNVEV (reference sequence).

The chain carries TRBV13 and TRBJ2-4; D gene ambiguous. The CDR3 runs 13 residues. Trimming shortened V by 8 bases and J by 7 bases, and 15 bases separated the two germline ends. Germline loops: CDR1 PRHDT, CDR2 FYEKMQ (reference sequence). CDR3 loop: CASVLSTANIQYF. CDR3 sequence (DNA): TGTGCCAGCGTTCTATCTACGGCGAACATTCAGTACTTC.

The CDR3 region is CSVKSGAYEQYF. In nucleotides, the CDR3 is TGCAGCGTTAAGAGCGGGGCCTACGAGCAGTACTTC. The chain joins TRBV29-1 to TRBJ2-7; 7 positions agree with TRBD2. This CDR3 has 12 residues. CDR1 and CDR2 from the germline V gene are SQVTM and ANQGSEA. V trimming: 5 bases; J trimming: 2 bases; junction bases outside the gene matches: 3.

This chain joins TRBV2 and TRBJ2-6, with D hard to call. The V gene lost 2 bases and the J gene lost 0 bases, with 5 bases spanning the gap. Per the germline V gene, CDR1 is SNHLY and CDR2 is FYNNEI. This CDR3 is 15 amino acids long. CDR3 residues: CASSERHSGANVLTF. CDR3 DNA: TGTGCCAGCAGTGAACGGCACTCTGGGGCCAACGTCCTGACTTTC.

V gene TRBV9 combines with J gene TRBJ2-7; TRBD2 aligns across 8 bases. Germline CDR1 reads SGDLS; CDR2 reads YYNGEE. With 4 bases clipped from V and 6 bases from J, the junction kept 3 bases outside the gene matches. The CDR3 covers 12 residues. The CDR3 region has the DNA TGTGCCAGCAGCCCCCTAGCGGGCGAGCAGTACTTC. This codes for CASSPLAGEQYF. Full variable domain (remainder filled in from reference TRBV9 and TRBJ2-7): DSGVTQTPKHLITATGQRVTLRCSPRSGDLSVYWYQQSLDQGLQFLIQYYNGEERAKGNILERFSAQQFPDLHSELNLSSLELGDSALYFCASSPLAGEQYFGPGTRLTVT.

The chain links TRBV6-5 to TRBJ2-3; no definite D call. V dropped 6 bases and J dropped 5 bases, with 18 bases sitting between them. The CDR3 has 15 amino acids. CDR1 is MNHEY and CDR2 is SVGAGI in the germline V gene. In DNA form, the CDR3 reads TGTGCCAGCAGATCCTTTGGCGGTTGGGAAGATACGCAGTATTTT. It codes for CASRSFGGWEDTQYF.